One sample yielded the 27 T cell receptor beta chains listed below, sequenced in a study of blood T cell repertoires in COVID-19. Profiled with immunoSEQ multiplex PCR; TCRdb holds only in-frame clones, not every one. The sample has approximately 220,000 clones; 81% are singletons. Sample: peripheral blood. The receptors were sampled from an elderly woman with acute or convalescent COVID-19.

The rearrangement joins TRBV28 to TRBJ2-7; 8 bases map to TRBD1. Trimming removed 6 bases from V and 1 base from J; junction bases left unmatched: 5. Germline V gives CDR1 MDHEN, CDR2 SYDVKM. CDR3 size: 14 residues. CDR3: CASSSGGSSYEQYF. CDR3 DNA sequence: TGTGCCAGCAGCTCAGGGGGCTCATCCTACGAGCAGTACTTC. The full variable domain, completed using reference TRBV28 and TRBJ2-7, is DVKVTQSSRYLVKRTGEKVFLECVQDMDHENMFWYRQDPGLGLRLIYFSYDVKMKEKGDIPEGYSVSREKKERFSLILESASTNQTSMYLCASSSGGSSYEQYFGPGTRLTVT.

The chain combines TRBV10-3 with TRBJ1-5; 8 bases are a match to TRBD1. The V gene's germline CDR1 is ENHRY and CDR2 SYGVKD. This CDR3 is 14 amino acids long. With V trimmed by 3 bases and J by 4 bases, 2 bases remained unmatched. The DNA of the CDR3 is TGTGCCATCAGTGAAGGGACAGGAAATCAGCCCCAGCATTTT. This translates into CAISEGTGNQPQHF.

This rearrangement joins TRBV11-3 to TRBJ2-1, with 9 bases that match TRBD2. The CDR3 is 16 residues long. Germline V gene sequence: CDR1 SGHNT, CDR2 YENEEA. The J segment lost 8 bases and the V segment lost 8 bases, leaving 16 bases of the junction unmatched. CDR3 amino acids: CASSLGPAGGLDEQFF. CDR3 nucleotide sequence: TGTGCCAGCTCCCTAGGGCCAGCGGGGGGTTTGGATGAGCAGTTCTTC.

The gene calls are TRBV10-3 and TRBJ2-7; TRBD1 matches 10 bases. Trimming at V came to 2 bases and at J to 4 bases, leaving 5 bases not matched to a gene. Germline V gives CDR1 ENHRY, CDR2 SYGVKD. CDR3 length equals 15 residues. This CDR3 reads CAISEGGQGYYEQYF. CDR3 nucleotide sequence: TGTGCCATCAGTGAGGGGGGACAGGGGTATTACGAGCAGTACTTC.

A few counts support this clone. CDR3 coding DNA: TGCAGCGTTATAGGGGAGGGGGAAAAACTGTTTTTT. Translated, it gives CSVIGEGEKLFF. The chain carries TRBV29-1 and TRBJ1-4, with D perhaps TRBD1 (5 bases). The CDR3 sequence is 12 residues long. Germline values: CDR1 SQVTM, CDR2 ANQGSEA. With 5 bases removed from V and 8 bases from J, the gap between germline ends came to 12 bases.

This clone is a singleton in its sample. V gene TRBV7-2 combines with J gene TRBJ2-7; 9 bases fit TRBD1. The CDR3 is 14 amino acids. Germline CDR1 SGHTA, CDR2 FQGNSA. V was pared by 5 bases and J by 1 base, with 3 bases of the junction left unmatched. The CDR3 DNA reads TGTGCCAGCAGCACGGGACAGGGTTCCTACGAGCAGTACTTC. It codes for CASSTGQGSYEQYF. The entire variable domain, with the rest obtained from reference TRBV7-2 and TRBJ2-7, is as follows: GAGVSQSPSNKVTEKGKDVELRCDPISGHTALYWYRQSLGQGLEFLIYFQGNSAPDKSGLPSDRFSAERTGGSVSTLTIQRTQQEDSAVYLCASSTGQGSYEQYFGPGTRLTVT.

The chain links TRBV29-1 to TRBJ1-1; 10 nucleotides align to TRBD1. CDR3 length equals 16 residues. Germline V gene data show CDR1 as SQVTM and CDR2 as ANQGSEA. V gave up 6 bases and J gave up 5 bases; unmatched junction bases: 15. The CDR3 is CSVGQGKWSIKTEAFF. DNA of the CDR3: TGCAGCGTGGGACAGGGGAAGTGGAGTATAAAGACTGAAGCTTTCTTT.

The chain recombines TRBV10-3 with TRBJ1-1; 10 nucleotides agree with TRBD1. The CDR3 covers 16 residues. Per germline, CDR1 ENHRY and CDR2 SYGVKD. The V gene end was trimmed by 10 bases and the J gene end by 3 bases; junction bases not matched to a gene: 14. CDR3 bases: TGTGCCACGTGGGACAGGGGAGGGGCCCCGGACACTGAAGCTTTCTTT. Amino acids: CATWDRGGAPDTEAFF.

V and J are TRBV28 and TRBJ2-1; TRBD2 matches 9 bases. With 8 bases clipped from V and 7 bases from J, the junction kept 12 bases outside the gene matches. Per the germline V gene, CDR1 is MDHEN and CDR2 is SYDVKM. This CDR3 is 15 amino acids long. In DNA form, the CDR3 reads TGTGCCAGCCTCCGGGGCGGCGGGAGGGTAAATGAGCAGTTCTTC. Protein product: CASLRGGGRVNEQFF.

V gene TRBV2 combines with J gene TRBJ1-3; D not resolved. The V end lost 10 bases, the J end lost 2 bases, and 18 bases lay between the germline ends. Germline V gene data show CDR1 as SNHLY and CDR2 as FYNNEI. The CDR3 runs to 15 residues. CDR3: CATTKEGFTGNTIYF. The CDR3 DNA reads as TGTGCCACGACGAAGGAGGGCTTTACTGGAAACACCATATATTTT.

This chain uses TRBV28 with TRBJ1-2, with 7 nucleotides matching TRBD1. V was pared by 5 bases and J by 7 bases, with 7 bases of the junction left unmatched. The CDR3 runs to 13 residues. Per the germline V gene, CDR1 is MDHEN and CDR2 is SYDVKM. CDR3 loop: CASSPGQEGGYTF. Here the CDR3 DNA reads TGTGCCAGCAGTCCTGGACAGGAGGGTGGCTACACCTTC.

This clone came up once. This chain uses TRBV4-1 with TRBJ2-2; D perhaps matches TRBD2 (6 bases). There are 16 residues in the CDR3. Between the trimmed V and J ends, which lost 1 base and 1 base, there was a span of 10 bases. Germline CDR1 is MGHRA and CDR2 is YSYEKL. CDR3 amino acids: CASSQGGTLNTGELFF. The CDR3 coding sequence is TGCGCCAGCAGCCAAGGTGGGACTCTGAACACCGGGGAGCTGTTTTTT.

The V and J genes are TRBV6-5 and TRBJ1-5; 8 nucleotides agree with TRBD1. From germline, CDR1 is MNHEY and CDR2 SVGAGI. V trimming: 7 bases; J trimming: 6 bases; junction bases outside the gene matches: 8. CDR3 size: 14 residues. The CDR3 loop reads CASTVRGLVQPQHF. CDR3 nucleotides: TGTGCCAGCACTGTCAGGGGGCTTGTTCAGCCCCAGCATTTT.

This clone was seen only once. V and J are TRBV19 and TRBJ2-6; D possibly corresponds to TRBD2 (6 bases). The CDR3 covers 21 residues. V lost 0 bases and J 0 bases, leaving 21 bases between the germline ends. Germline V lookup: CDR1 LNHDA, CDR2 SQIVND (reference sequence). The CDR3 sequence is CASSIEDRERGLSSGANVLTF. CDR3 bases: TGTGCCAGTAGTATAGAAGACCGGGAGAGGGGCTTAAGCTCTGGGGCCAACGTCCTGACTTTC.

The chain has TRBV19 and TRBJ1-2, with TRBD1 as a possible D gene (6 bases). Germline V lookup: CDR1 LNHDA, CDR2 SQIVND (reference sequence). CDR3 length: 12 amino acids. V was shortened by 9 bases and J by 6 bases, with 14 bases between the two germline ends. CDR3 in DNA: TGTGCCAGCAATGGGGGCATGAATGGCTACACCTTC. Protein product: CASNGGMNGYTF.

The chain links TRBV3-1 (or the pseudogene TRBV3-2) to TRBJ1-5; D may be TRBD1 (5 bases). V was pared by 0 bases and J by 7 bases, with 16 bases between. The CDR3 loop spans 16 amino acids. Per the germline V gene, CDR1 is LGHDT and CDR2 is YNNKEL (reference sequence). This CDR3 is CASSQDLARGRQPQHF. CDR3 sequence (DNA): TGTGCCAGCAGCCAAGATCTGGCTAGGGGTCGACAGCCCCAGCATTTT.

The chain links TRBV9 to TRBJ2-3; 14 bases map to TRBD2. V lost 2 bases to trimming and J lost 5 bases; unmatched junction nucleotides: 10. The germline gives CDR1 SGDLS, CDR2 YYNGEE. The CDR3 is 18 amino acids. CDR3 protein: CASSVKPQGLAGVDTQYF. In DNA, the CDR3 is TGTGCCAGCAGCGTTAAACCCCAGGGACTAGCGGGAGTAGATACGCAGTATTTT.

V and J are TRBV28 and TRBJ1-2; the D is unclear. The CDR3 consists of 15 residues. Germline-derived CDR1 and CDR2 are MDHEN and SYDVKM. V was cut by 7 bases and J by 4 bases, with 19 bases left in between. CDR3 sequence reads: CASTNRPPNSYGYTF. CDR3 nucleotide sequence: TGTGCCAGCACCAACCGGCCCCCGAACAGCTATGGCTACACCTTC.

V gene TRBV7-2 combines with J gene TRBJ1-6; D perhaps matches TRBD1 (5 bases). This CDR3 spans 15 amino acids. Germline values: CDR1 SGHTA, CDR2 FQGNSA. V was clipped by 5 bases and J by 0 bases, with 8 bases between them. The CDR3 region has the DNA TGTGCCAGCAGCAGACAGACCTCCTATAATTCACCCCTCCACTTT. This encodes CASSRQTSYNSPLHF.

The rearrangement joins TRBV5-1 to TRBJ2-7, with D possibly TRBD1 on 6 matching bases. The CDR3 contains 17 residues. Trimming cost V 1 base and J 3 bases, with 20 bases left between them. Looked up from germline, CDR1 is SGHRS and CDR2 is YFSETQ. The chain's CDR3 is CASSLSFEVGRGYEQYF. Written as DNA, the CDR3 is TGCGCCAGCAGCTTGTCTTTCGAGGTTGGCAGGGGCTACGAGCAGTACTTC.

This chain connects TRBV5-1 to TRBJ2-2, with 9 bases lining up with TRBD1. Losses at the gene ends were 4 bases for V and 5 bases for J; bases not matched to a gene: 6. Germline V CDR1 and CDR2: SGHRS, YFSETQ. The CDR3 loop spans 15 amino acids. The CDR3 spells CASSERTGATGELFF. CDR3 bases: TGCGCCAGCAGCGAACGGACAGGGGCGACCGGGGAGCTGTTTTTT.

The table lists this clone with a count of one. The CDR3 sequence: CAKKAPTNTEAFF. DNA for the CDR3: TGTGCCAAAAAAGCCCCCACGAACACTGAAGCTTTCTTT. The chain has TRBV2 and TRBJ1-1; unclear D gene. CDR1 SNHLY and CDR2 FYNNEI come from the germline V gene. The CDR3 is 13 residues long. V was shortened by 10 bases and J by 1 base, with 13 bases between the two germline ends. The variable domain in full, completed from reference TRBV2 and TRBJ1-1, reads EPEVTQTPSHQVTQMGQEVILRCVPISNHLYFYWYRQILGQKVEFLVSFYNNEISEKSEIFDDQFSVERPDGSNFTLKIRSTKLEDSAMYFCAKKAPTNTEAFFGQGTRLTVV.

CDR3 sequence: CAWTGAGNTIYF. CDR3 bases: TGTGCCTGGACAGGGGCTGGAAACACCATATATTTT. The rearrangement uses TRBV30 and TRBJ1-3; possibly TRBD1 for D (6 bases). Germline lookup yields CDR1 GTSNPN and CDR2 SVGIG (reference sequence). The V and J ends lost 4 bases and 2 bases respectively, with 6 bases between them. This CDR3 has 12 amino acids.

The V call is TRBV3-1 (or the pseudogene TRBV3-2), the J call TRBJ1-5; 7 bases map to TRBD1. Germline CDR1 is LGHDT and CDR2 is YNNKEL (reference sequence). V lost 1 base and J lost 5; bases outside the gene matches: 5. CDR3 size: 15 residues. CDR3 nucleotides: TGTGCCAGCAGCCAAGGGAGTAGGGGGCATCAGCCCCAGCATTTT. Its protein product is CASSQGSRGHQPQHF.

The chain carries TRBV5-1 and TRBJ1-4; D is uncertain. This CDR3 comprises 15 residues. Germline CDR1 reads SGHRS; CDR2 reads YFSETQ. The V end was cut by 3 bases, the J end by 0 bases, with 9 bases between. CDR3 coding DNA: TGCGCCAGCAGCTATAACAGAGCAACTAATGAAAAACTGTTTTTT. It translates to CASSYNRATNEKLFF. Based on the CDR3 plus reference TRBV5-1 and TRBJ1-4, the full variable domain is KAGVTQTPRYLIKTRGQQVTLSCSPISGHRSVSWYQQTPGQGLQFLFEYFSETQRNKGNFPGRFSGRQFSNSRSEMNVSTLELGDSALYLCASSYNRATNEKLFFGSGTQLSVL.

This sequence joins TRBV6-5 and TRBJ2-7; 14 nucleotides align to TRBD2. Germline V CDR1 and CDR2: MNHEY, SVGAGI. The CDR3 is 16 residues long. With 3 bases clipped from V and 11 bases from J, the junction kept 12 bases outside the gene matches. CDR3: CASSYYGGTSGGWEYF. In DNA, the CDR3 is TGTGCCAGCAGTTATTATGGAGGGACTAGCGGGGGCTGGGAGTACTTC.

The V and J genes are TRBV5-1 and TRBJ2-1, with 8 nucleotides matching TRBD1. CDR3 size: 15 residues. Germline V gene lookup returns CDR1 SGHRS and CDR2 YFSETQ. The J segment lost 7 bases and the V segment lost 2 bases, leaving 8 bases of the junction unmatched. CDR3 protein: CASSFGQGRLNEQFF. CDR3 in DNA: TGCGCCAGCAGCTTCGGACAGGGCAGATTGAATGAGCAGTTCTTC.